This T cell receptor beta chain was recorded in a study of beta chain features in type 1 diabetes. Study-wide findings and caveats: Shorter templates might be favored by PCR, and equally so in patients and in controls. Any role of HLA type in TCRB rearrangement remained unresolved here. For type 1 diabetes patients, VDJ junctions showed fewer insertions and more deletions. TCRB CDR3 length was moderately but significantly reduced in all four CD4+ subsets of Type 1 diabetes patients.

The sequenced template was cDNA made from the entire isolated RNA. Profiling relied on immunoSEQ multiplex PCR, and the TCRdb table lists in-frame clones only, not all of them. The sample carries some 150,000 clones, around 50% recorded once. This clone was counted only a few times. Antigen unknown. Per the germline V gene, CDR1 is SGHRS and CDR2 is YFSETQ. Trimming took 4 bases from V and 0 from J, leaving 14 bases between them. The CDR3 has 15 residues. The chain uses TRBV5-1 and TRBJ2-7; D is perhaps TRBD2 (5 bases). The receptor comes from a man younger than 35 in good health. Sequencing input: Tregs from blood. This CDR3 is CASSQVPGLSYEQYF. The CDR3 bases are TGCGCCAGCAGCCAGGTCCCCGGACTCTCCTACGAGCAGTACTTC.